This passage covers 23 T cell receptor beta chains from one sample sequenced in a study of T cells after yellow fever vaccination. TCRdb reprocessed the 5' RACE reads with MiXCR, giving one entry per CDR3 protein. This table has roughly 99,000 distinct CDR3 sequences, 4.5% to 6% appearing once. Source: CD8+ T cells sorted from PBMCs, taken 10 days after the yellow fever booster vaccination. The receptors here all came from a man younger than 35 who received the YFV17D yellow fever vaccine.

This clonotype showed up just a few times. J is TRBJ1-1 and V is TRBV4-3, with TRBD1 identical over 7 bases. The CDR3 spans 15 residues. Germline values: CDR1 LGHNA, CDR2 YSLEER. Trimming removed 0 bases from V and 4 bases from J; junction bases left unmatched: 5. CDR3 sequence reads: CASSQDQAGGTEAFF. Here the CDR3 DNA reads TGCGCCAGCAGCCAAGATCAGGCAGGGGGCACTGAAGCTTTCTTT.

Only a few counts were recorded for this clonotype. This sequence joins TRBV7-9 and TRBJ1-1; D call uncertain. The CDR3 is made up of 13 amino acids. The germline V gene has CDR1 SEHNR and CDR2 FQNEAQ (reference sequence). The V end lost 5 bases, the J end lost 2 bases, and 9 bases lay between the germline ends. CDR3 nucleotide sequence: TGTGCCAGCAGCCCGAACCTAAACACTGAAGCTTTCTTT. Translating gives CASSPNLNTEAFF.

The chain is built from TRBV6-2 or TRBV6-3 and TRBJ2-1; TRBD2 matches 7 bases. V was clipped by 8 bases and J by 0 bases; unmatched bases: 1. The length of the CDR3 is 13 residues. Germline lookup yields CDR1 MNHEY and CDR2 SVGEGT. The CDR3 coding sequence is TGTGCCAGCGGGACTACCTCCTACAATGAGCAGTTCTTC. Its translation: CASGTTSYNEQFF.

This clonotype was counted between two and nine times. An end of the junction differs from the germline gene, which may be a read error. The chain couples TRBV7-2 to TRBJ1-1; a possible D gene is TRBD1 (5 bases). CDR1 and CDR2 from the germline V gene are SGHTA and FQGNSA. The CDR3 has 15 residues. This CDR3 reads CASTLTQGLNTEAFF. The CDR3 DNA is TGTGCCAGCACCTTAACCCAGGGATTGAACACTGAAGCTTTCTTT.

This clonotype showed up just a few times. This chain connects TRBV5-5 to TRBJ2-7, with D perhaps TRBD1 (5 bases). Germline V CDR1 and CDR2: SGHKS, YYEKEE (reference sequence). This CDR3 is built from 14 residues. Deletions cut 0 bases from V and 3 bases from J, with 10 bases between. CDR3 DNA sequence: TGTGCCAGCAGCTTGGCACAGGTGCACTACGAGCAGTACGTC. Translation: CASSLAQVHYEQYV.

The rearrangement uses TRBV4-1 and TRBJ2-7; TRBD1 is a possible D gene (5 bases). Germline loops: CDR1 MGHRA, CDR2 YSYEKL. V lost 3 bases and J 2 bases, leaving 11 bases between the germline ends. The CDR3 loop spans 14 amino acids. The DNA for the CDR3 is TGCGCCAGCAGCCACTATCAGGGCACCTACGAGCAGTACGTC. Translation gives CASSHYQGTYEQYV.

This clonotype was found a few times. This chain uses TRBV3-2 with TRBJ2-7; TRBD1, the table's D call, lacks a check against the DNA. TRBV3-2 is recorded as a pseudogene. There are 13 residues in the CDR3. CDR3 bases: TGTGCCAGCAGCCAAGAACAGGACAACGAGCAGTACGTC. Its translation: CASSQEQDNEQYV.

This clonotype has ten or more counts. J is TRBJ1-1 and V is TRBV4-3, with D maybe TRBD1 (6 bases). CDR1 is LGHNA, CDR2 YSLEER, per germline. Deletions cut 0 bases from V and 0 bases from J, with 8 bases between. The CDR3 is 15 residues long. CDR3 sequence: CASSQEAGVNTEAFF. CDR3 bases: TGCGCCAGCAGCCAAGAAGCAGGGGTGAACACTGAAGCTTTCTTT.

This clonotype has a handful of counts. The chain links TRBV20-1 to TRBJ1-1; D is ambiguous. Trimming took 0 bases from V and 2 from J, leaving 7 bases between them. CDR3 length equals 13 residues. Germline CDR1 reads DFQATT; CDR2 reads SNEGSKA (reference sequence). DNA for the CDR3: TGCAGTGCTAGAGATTGGCGAAACACTGAAGCTTTCTTT. As protein: CSARDWRNTEAFF.

This clonotype was found many times. The chain joins TRBV7-9 to TRBJ2-3; tentatively, D is TRBD1 (5 bases). Trimming shortened V by 5 bases and J by 4 bases, and 13 bases separated the two germline ends. The CDR3 is 14 amino acids. CDR1 is SEHNR and CDR2 is FQNEAQ in the germline V gene (reference sequence). Here the CDR3 DNA reads TGTGCCAGCAGCCCTGCAAAGGGGCCAGATACGCAGTATTTT. This gives the protein CASSPAKGPDTQYF.

This clonotype has only a few counts. The V gene is TRBV6-2 or TRBV6-3, the J gene TRBJ2-5, with unresolved D. This CDR3 is built from 11 residues. The V gene's germline CDR1 is MNHEY and CDR2 SVGEGT. V gave up 2 bases and J gave up 12 bases, with 10 bases separating them. The CDR3 protein is CASSYGDMKYF. In DNA, the CDR3 is TGTGCCAGCAGTTACGGGGATATGAAGTACTTC.

V and J are TRBV2 and TRBJ2-2; D possibly matches TRBD1 or TRBD2 (5 bases each). The germline CDR1 and CDR2 sequences are SNHLY and FYNNEI. The CDR3 consists of 15 residues. Trimming stripped 6 bases from V and 1 base from J, with 12 bases between. The CDR3: CASRPGTGNTGELFF. The CDR3 bases are TGTGCCAGCAGGCCCGGGACGGGGAACACCGGGGAGCTGTTTTTT.

This clonotype appeared a few times. The V call is TRBV6-5, the J call TRBJ1-2, with 9 nucleotides matching TRBD1. V dropped 2 bases and J dropped 3; count of bases not matched to a gene: 13. The CDR3 runs 18 residues. Germline V CDR1 and CDR2: MNHEY, SVGAGI. The chain's CDR3 is CASSYGSPGTGLDYGYTF. The CDR3 DNA is TGTGCCAGCAGTTACGGGTCCCCTGGGACAGGGCTTGACTATGGCTACACCTTC.

This clonotype was detected only a few times. The CDR3 DNA reads as TGCGCCAGCAGCCAAGATCTGGGAGGGTCGGACCTTACGCAGTATTTT. Translating it yields CASSQDLGGSDLTQYF. The chain uses TRBV4-1 and TRBJ2-3; TRBD2 agrees at 7 bases. This CDR3 has 16 residues. Per germline, CDR1 MGHRA and CDR2 YSYEKL. The J segment lost 8 bases and the V segment lost 0 bases, leaving 11 bases of the junction unmatched.

This chain joins TRBV6-6 and TRBJ2-3; 9 positions match TRBD1. Germline V gene sequence: CDR1 MNHNY, CDR2 SVGAGI (reference sequence). This CDR3 comprises 16 residues. The V gene end was trimmed by 2 bases and the J gene end by 5 bases; junction bases not matched to a gene: 8. The CDR3 region is CASSYLTGGIGDTQYF. The CDR3 nucleotides read TGTGCCAGCAGTTACCTGACAGGGGGAATAGGAGATACGCAGTATTTT.

There are a few counts of this clonotype. The chain links TRBV7-9 to TRBJ2-3; 12 bases align to TRBD2. In germline, CDR1 is SEHNR, CDR2 FQNEAQ (reference sequence). This CDR3 spans 16 amino acids. The V and J ends lost 5 bases and 2 bases, in that order; junction bases with no gene match: 5. CDR3 amino acids: CASSPGLAGPTDTQYF. CDR3 DNA: TGTGCCAGCAGCCCCGGACTAGCGGGGCCCACAGATACGCAGTATTTT. The full variable domain, its missing parts supplied by reference TRBV7-9 and TRBJ2-3, is DTGVSQNPRHKITKRGQNVTFRCDPISEHNRLYWYRQTLGQGPEFLTYFQNEAQLEKSRLLSDRFSAERPKGSFSTLEIQRTEQGDSAMYLCASSPGLAGPTDTQYFGPGTRLTVL.

This clonotype appeared a few times. The chain combines TRBV4-1 with TRBJ2-5, with no clear D. CDR3 length: 12 residues. From germline, CDR1 is MGHRA and CDR2 YSYEKL. V was pared by 0 bases and J by 4 bases, with 3 bases between. This chain's CDR3 is CASSQDLETQYF. CDR3 sequence (DNA): TGCGCCAGCAGCCAAGATTTAGAGACCCAGTACTTC.

This chain joins TRBV6-5 and TRBJ1-3; D perhaps matches TRBD1 (5 bases). Trimming took 2 bases from V and 0 from J, leaving 11 bases between them. CDR1 is MNHEY, CDR2 SVGAGI, per germline. The CDR3 covers 16 residues. The CDR3 is CASSYVWGDSGNTIYF. The CDR3 bases are TGTGCCAGCAGTTACGTCTGGGGGGACTCTGGAAACACCATATATTTT.

V and J are TRBV9 and TRBJ2-3; unclear D gene. This CDR3 has 14 amino acids. Trimming took 0 bases from V and 4 from J, leaving 9 bases between them. The germline V gene encodes CDR1 SGDLS and CDR2 YYNGEE. CDR3 DNA: TGTGCCAGCAGCGTAGGGCTAAAACCAGATACGCAGTATTTT. This translates into CASSVGLKPDTQYF. The full variable domain, in which reference TRBV9 and TRBJ2-3 provide the parts outside the CDR3, is DSGVTQTPKHLITATGQRVTLRCSPRSGDLSVYWYQQSLDQGLQFLIQYYNGEERAKGNILERFSAQQFPDLHSELNLSSLELGDSALYFCASSVGLKPDTQYFGPGTRLTVL.

There are many counts of this clonotype. J is TRBJ2-7 and V is TRBV20-1, with a tentative D call TRBD2 (5 bases). The germline V gene encodes CDR1 DFQATT and CDR2 SNEGSKA (reference sequence). V lost 0 bases to trimming and J lost 2 bases, with 8 bases between them. The CDR3 consists of 13 residues. The CDR3 protein is CSARDLGAYEQYV. For the CDR3, the DNA is TGCAGTGCTAGAGATCTGGGAGCCTACGAGCAGTACGTC.

The sample holds many counts of this clonotype. This chain links TRBV7-8 with TRBJ2-4, with a tentative D call TRBD2 (6 bases). This CDR3 contains 17 residues. V was pared by 0 bases and J by 3 bases, with 15 bases between. Looked up from germline, CDR1 is SGHVS and CDR2 is FQNEAQ. The CDR3 coding sequence is TGTGCCAGCAGCTTAGCGAGGGACTGGGGATACAAAAACATTCAGTACTTC. Its translation: CASSLARDWGYKNIQYF. The complete variable domain, with remaining parts taken from reference TRBV7-8 and TRBJ2-4, reads GAGVSQSPRYKVAKRGQDVALRCDPISGHVSLFWYQQALGQGPEFLTYFQNEAQLDKSGLPSDRFFAERPEGSVSTLKIQRTQQEDSAVYLCASSLARDWGYKNIQYFGAGTRLSVL.

In its sample, this clonotype was seen many times. The J gene is TRBJ2-7, the V gene TRBV5-1, with D uncertain. The germline gives CDR1 SGHRS, CDR2 YFSETQ. The CDR3 spans 13 residues. V shed 0 bases and J shed 5 bases, with 9 bases lying between them. CDR3 coding DNA: TGCGCCAGCAGCTTGGAAATACCGGACGAGCAGTACTTC. Its translation is CASSLEIPDEQYF.

This clonotype was seen repeatedly, ten times or more. The chain has TRBV7-8 and TRBJ2-7; possible D gene TRBD1, 6 bases. The V end was cut by 6 bases, the J end by 4 bases, with 19 bases between. The CDR3 extends over 15 amino acids. Germline V lookup: CDR1 SGHVS, CDR2 FQNEAQ. Written as DNA, the CDR3 is TGTGCCAGCAGTCAGGCCTACAGGGCCAATTACGAGCAGTACGTC. It encodes CASSQAYRANYEQYV.